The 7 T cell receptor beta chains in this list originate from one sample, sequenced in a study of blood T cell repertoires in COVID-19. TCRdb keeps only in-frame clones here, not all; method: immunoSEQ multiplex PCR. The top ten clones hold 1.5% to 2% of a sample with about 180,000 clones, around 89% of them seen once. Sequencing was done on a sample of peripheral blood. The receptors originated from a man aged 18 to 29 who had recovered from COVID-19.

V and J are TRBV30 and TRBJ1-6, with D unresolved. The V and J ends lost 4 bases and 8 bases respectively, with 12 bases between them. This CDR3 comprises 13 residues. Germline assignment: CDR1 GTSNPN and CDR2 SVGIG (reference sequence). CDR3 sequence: CAWTNSKDSPLHF. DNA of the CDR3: TGTGCCTGGACTAACTCTAAAGATTCACCCCTCCACTTT. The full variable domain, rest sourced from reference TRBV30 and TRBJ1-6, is SQTIHQWPATLVQPVGSPLSLECTVEGTSNPNLYWYRQAAGRGLQLLFYSVGIGQISSEVPQNLSASRPQDRQFILSSKKLLLSDSGFYLCAWTNSKDSPLHFGNGTRLTVT.

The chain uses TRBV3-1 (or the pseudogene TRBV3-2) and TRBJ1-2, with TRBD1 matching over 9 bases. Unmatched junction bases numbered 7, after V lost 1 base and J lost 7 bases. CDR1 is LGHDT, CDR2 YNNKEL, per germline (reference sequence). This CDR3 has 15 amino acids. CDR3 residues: CASSQGPGTGIGYTF. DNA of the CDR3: TGTGCCAGCAGCCAAGGTCCCGGGACAGGGATTGGCTACACCTTC.

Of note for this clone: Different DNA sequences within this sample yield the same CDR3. The chain's CDR3 is CASSPSADTQYF. In DNA form, the CDR3 reads TGTGCCAGCTCACCATCCGCAGATACGCAGTATTTT. The chain carries TRBV18 and TRBJ2-3; D is unresolved. V dropped 2 bases and J dropped 4 bases, with 4 bases sitting between them. This CDR3 comprises 12 residues. The V gene's germline CDR1 is KGHSH and CDR2 LQKENI.

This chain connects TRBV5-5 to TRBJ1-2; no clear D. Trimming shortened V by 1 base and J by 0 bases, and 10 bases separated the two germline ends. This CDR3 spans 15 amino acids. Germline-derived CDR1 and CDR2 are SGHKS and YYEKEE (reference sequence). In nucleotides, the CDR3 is TGTGCCAGCAGCTTGAATCCCTTAACTAACTATGGCTACACCTTC. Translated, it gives CASSLNPLTNYGYTF.

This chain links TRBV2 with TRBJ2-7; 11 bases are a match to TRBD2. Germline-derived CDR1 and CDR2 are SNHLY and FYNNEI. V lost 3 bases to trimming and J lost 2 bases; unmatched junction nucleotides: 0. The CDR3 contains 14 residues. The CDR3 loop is CASSEGLAAYEQYF. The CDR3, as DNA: TGTGCCAGCAGTGAGGGACTAGCGGCCTACGAGCAGTACTTC.

The CDR3 nucleotides are TGTGCCAGCAGCCTTGACAGGAACGGCTATGGCTACACCTTC. This encodes CASSLDRNGYGYTF. This chain uses TRBV7-9 with TRBJ1-2, with TRBD1 as a possible D gene (6 bases). The CDR3 is 14 residues long. Between the trimmed V and J ends, which lost 5 bases and 4 bases, there was a span of 14 bases. The germline V gene encodes CDR1 SEHNR and CDR2 FQNEAQ (reference sequence).

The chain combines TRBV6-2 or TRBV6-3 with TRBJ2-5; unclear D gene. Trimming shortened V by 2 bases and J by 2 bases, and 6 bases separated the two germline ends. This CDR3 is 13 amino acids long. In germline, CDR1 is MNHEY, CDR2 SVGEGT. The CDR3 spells CASSYNEQETQYF. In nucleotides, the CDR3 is TGTGCCAGCAGTTACAACGAGCAAGAGACCCAGTACTTC.